The rows below give T cell receptor beta chains drawn from one sample of a study of CD8 T cells in ankylosing spondylitis. MiXCR, run by TCRdb on the 5' RACE reads, gives a single entry per CDR3 protein. This sample yields hundreds of thousands of distinct CDR3 sequences, of which about an eighth are seen a single time; approximately 0.51% belongs to the top ten. The sequenced sample was blood, either unsorted or a sorted T cell fraction (not recorded which). The receptor source for this set is a male donor with ankylosing spondylitis. Each CDR3 is given with its conserved first and last residue. The order of the fields is clone size, V gene, D gene, J gene, CDR3 DNA, CDR3 protein. The D gene is left open where the match is weak. Size is stated for part of the rows, as once, few or many counts, or as a class when the clone is expanded.

>many|TRBV12-3/TRBV12-4|-|TRBJ1-2
TGTGCCAGCAGTCTTGAAGGGGTTGGCTACACCTTC
CASSLEGVGYTF
>many|TRBV20-1|-|TRBJ1-5
TGCAGTGCATATAGCAATCAGCCCCAGCATTTT
CSAYSNQPQHF
>few|TRBV5-1|TRBD2|TRBJ2-1
TGCGCCAGCAGCGTTAGCGGGAGTCAGAACAATGAGCAGTTCTTC
CASSVSGSQNNEQFF
>few|TRBV20-1|TRBD2|TRBJ2-3
TGCAGTGCCAATAGCGGGGCCACAGATACGCAGTATTTT
CSANSGATDTQYF
>many|TRBV28|TRBD1|TRBJ1-2
TGTGCCAGCAGTCCCCGTCTCAGGGACAGGGGGAACAATGGCTACACCTTC
CASSPRLRDRGNNGYTF
>-|TRBV20-1|-|TRBJ2-3
TGCAGTGCTAGACCCGCTAGCCCAGATACGCAGTATTTT
CSARPASPDTQYF
>few|TRBV20-1|TRBD2|TRBJ2-5
TGCAGTGCCACAGTCGGGGGGATCGGAGAGACCCAGTACTTC
CSATVGGIGETQYF
>few|TRBV18|-|TRBJ2-3
TGTGCCAGTACAGAGGCCCCTAGGTCGGATACGCAGTATTTT
CASTEAPRSDTQYF
>-|TRBV28|TRBD1|TRBJ1-2
TGTGCCAGCAGCACGGACAGGGGCGCAGAGTATGGCTACACCTTC
CASSTDRGAEYGYTF
>many|TRBV10-3|-|TRBJ2-7
TGTGCCATCACCAGGGGGGGCTACGAGCAGTACTTC
CAITRGGYEQYF
>many|TRBV18|-|TRBJ2-7
TGTGCCAGCTCACTGGCGACAGACTCCTACGAGCAGTACTTC
CASSLATDSYEQYF
>many|TRBV20-1|TRBD2|TRBJ2-3
TGCAGTGCTCATGACCCGGGGGGTTCTAGCACAGATACGCAGTATTTT
CSAHDPGGSSTDTQYF
>few|TRBV12-3/TRBV12-4|-|TRBJ1-4
TGTGCCAGCAGGAGGGAGCAAAATGAAAAACTGTTTTTT
CASRREQNEKLFF
>-|TRBV20-1|TRBD1|TRBJ1-1
TGCAGTGCTAGCGGACAGGGGGTCACTGAAGCTTTCTTT
CSASGQGVTEAFF
>many|TRBV20-1|-|TRBJ1-5
TGCAGTGCTAGGACAGCTAATCAGCCCCAGCATTTT
CSARTANQPQHF
>many|TRBV7-2|-|TRBJ2-1
TGTGCCAGCAGCTCTAGCGCCTACAATGAGCAGTTCTTC
CASSSSAYNEQFF
>-|TRBV28|TRBD1|TRBJ1-6
TGTGCCAGCAGTTTGCTCAGACAGGGGGCGAGGTCACCCCTCCACTTT
CASSLLRQGARSPLHF
>-|TRBV5-4|-|TRBJ2-5
TGTGCCAGCAGTCCTGACCTTCAGACCAAGCGGACCCAGTACTTC
CASSPDLQTKRTQYF
>-|TRBV9|-|TRBJ2-7
TGTGCCAGCAGCCGGTCGCCGAATATTCTCTACGAGCAGTACTTC
CASSRSPNILYEQYF
>-|TRBV7-9|TRBD1|TRBJ1-4
TGTGCCAGCAGCTGGACAGGGGGCGATGAAAAACTGTTTTTT
CASSWTGGDEKLFF
>-|TRBV20-1|-|TRBJ1-5
TGCAGTGCTGCGGCACCGCCCCAGCATTTT
CSAAAPPQHF
>-|TRBV6-5|TRBD2|TRBJ2-7
TGTGCCAGCAGTTACCTAGCGGGAGTGGGCGAGCAGTACTTC
CASSYLAGVGEQYF
>-|TRBV6-2/TRBV6-3|TRBD2|TRBJ2-1
TGTGCCAGCAGTAGGACTAGCGGGAGATTTGGTGAGCAGTTCTTC
CASSRTSGRFGEQFF
>many|TRBV7-3|-|TRBJ1-1
TGTGCCAGCAGCTCCTCCCCGACGAACACTGAAGCTTTCTTT
CASSSSPTNTEAFF
>-|TRBV6-5|-|TRBJ2-1
TGTGCCAGCAGTTACTCGGGGAGGCAGAGCTCCTACAATGAGCAGTTCTTC
CASSYSGRQSSYNEQFF
>-|TRBV20-1|-|TRBJ2-1
TGCAGTGCGACGGAAGGGGGGGCGGGAGCACGGAATGAGCAGTTCTTC
CSATEGGAGARNEQFF
>few|TRBV12-3/TRBV12-4|-|TRBJ1-5
TGTGCCAGCAAAGGGGAGGTCCAGCCCCAGCATTTT
CASKGEVQPQHF
>few|TRBV5-5|-|TRBJ2-2
TGTGCCAGCAGACCCGCGGGACTTAGGACCGGGGAGCTGTTTTTT
CASRPAGLRTGELFF
>-|TRBV6-1|-|TRBJ2-1
TGTGCCAGCAGACGGACCATCCTTGGGAATGAGCAGTTCTTC
CASRRTILGNEQFF
>-|TRBV7-3|TRBD1|TRBJ2-2
TGTGCCAGCAGCTCTTTATGGGGCAGGGGGAAGACGAACACCGGGGAGCTGTTTTTT
CASSSLWGRGKTNTGELFF
>-|TRBV7-2|-|TRBJ1-1
TGTGCCAGCAGCTTAGTTGGCGGGGGCTTTTACACTGAAGCTTTCTTT
CASSLVGGGFYTEAFF
>-|TRBV4-3|-|TRBJ2-5
TGCGCCAGCAGCCAAGATCTGGGAAGGGGAGAGACCCAGTACTTC
CASSQDLGRGETQYF
>-|TRBV7-8|-|TRBJ2-7
TGTGCCAGCAGCTTAGCGACGGGTTACCCTTCCTACGAGCAGTACTTC
CASSLATGYPSYEQYF
>once|TRBV9|-|TRBJ2-2
TGTGCCAGCAGCGTAAGCAAGGGGTCCTACATCGGGGAGCTGTTTTTT
CASSVSKGSYIGELFF
>-|TRBV20-1|-|TRBJ1-1
TGCAGTGCTGCCCCCGATGGGAACACTGAAGCTTTCTTT
CSAAPDGNTEAFF
>many|TRBV7-9|-|TRBJ1-2
TGTGCCAGCAGCCTTCCCGAGTTTGGTGGCTACACCTTC
CASSLPEFGGYTF
>many|TRBV29-1|TRBD1|TRBJ1-2
TGCAGCGTTGTCTTTACCCGACACCGGGACAGGGGGCCGTTGAATGGCTACACCTTC
CSVVFTRHRDRGPLNGYTF
>-|TRBV7-2|-|TRBJ1-5
TGTGCCAGCAGCTTAGGCCCAGGGCATAGCAATCAGCCCCAGCATTTT
CASSLGPGHSNQPQHF
>-|TRBV5-6|-|TRBJ2-4
TGTGCCAGCAGCCCCAACCTAGACAGATACTTAGCCAAAAACATTCAGTACTTC
CASSPNLDRYLAKNIQYF
>-|TRBV4-2|TRBD2|TRBJ2-1
TGTGCCAGCAGCCAAGATCTTGGGACTAGCGGGGTCAATGAGCAGTTCTTC
CASSQDLGTSGVNEQFF
>-|TRBV7-7|-|TRBJ2-5
TGTGCTAGCAGCATAATCCGGGGAGAGACCCAGTACTTC
CASSIIRGETQYF
>-|TRBV10-3|TRBD1|TRBJ2-3
TGTGCCATCAGTGAGTCGAAGGGGGCGCGCACAGATACGCAGTATTTT
CAISESKGARTDTQYF
>many|TRBV6-5|-|TRBJ2-7
TGTGCCAGCAGTTACGACAGACTCGAGCAGTACTTC
CASSYDRLEQYF
>-|TRBV5-1|-|TRBJ2-3
TGCGCCAGCAGCTTGCTCGATGTGTCAGATACGCAGTATTTT
CASSLLDVSDTQYF
>-|TRBV25-1|TRBD1|TRBJ1-6
TGTGCCAGCAGTGCCCCCGGGACAGGAAAAAATTCACCCCTCCACTTT
CASSAPGTGKNSPLHF
>many|TRBV4-1|TRBD2|TRBJ2-1
TGCGCCAGCAGCCTAAGGACTAGCGGTTTATACAATGAGCAGTTCTTC
CASSLRTSGLYNEQFF
>-|TRBV18|-|TRBJ2-3
TGTGCCAGCTCACCCCGGATCCGCCGGAGCACAGATACGCAGTATTTT
CASSPRIRRSTDTQYF
>few|TRBV5-1|TRBD1|TRBJ2-1
TGCGCCAGCAGCTTGGTAGCGGGACAGGGGTCCCATGAGCAGTTCTTC
CASSLVAGQGSHEQFF
>-|TRBV7-2|-|TRBJ1-5
TGTGCCAGCAGCCTAAACTATCGGACAGATAGCAATCAGCCCCAGCATTTT
CASSLNYRTDSNQPQHF
>many|TRBV29-1|-|TRBJ2-2
TGCAGCGTTGAAGATCAGGCAGAGAACACCGGGGAGCTGTTTTTT
CSVEDQAENTGELFF
>few|TRBV5-5|-|TRBJ2-5
TGTGCCAGCCGACAGGGAGGATCCCAAGAGACCCAGTACTTC
CASRQGGSQETQYF
>-|TRBV7-2|-|TRBJ1-2
TGTGCCAGCAGCTTAGCTTTACCAGGGAATGGCTACACCTTC
CASSLALPGNGYTF
>-|TRBV20-1|-|TRBJ2-3
TGCAGTGCTCTTCGGGACTTTAGTATAGATACGCAGTATTTT
CSALRDFSIDTQYF
>few|TRBV12-3/TRBV12-4|-|TRBJ1-1
TGTGCCAGCAGTCAAAGCCCCAGGAGGACTGAAGCTTTCTTT
CASSQSPRRTEAFF
>-|TRBV15|TRBD1|TRBJ1-4
TGTGCCACGTCGCCCCGGAGGGACAGTAATGAAAAACTGTTTTTT
CATSPRRDSNEKLFF
>-|TRBV10-3|-|TRBJ1-5
TGTGCCATCAGTGAGTCGCAGGGCAGCAATCAGCCCCAGCATTTT
CAISESQGSNQPQHF
>many|TRBV29-1|-|TRBJ2-5
TGCAGCGTTGCGCCTGGACACGGCGGGGAGACCCAGTACTTC
CSVAPGHGGETQYF
>-|TRBV4-2|-|TRBJ2-1
TGTGCCAGCAGCCAAGATCGTCGCGAACCGGCCTACAATGAGCAGTTCTTC
CASSQDRREPAYNEQFF